This T cell receptor (beta chain) was identified in a study of cytomegalovirus exposure and HLA in healthy donors (dated 2017 in TCRdb). Some background on the complete study: An earlier analysis of roughly 500 of the donors reported 276 Gb of sequence data and roughly 120 million unique TCR beta sequences obtained from about 170 million T cells. A later genetic analysis used genome-wide SNP genotypes for about 65% of the 666 donors, treating that subset as a discovery cohort. In a later analysis, previously published TCR beta repertoires from more than 500 donors were re-analyzed and high-resolution HLA genotyping was added so that TCR occurrence patterns could be studied. Alongside the repertoire data, information on donor age, sex, ethnicity and CMV serostatus was compiled. Four to six DR-DQ haplotypes were handled as single units for association and clustering, since linkage in the cohort was strong. The aim of the study was to test whether cataloging public T cell receptors could identify signatures of past pathogen exposure. Among the roughly 400 genotyped donors, around 81% belonged to the genetic ancestry cluster associated with self-reported Caucasian donors. To predict cytomegalovirus infection status, the study brought together high-throughput TCR immunosequencing, statistical association of individual TCRs with disease status, and machine learning. In the later analysis, no new phenotypic data were used to find candidate immune exposures; instead, reliance was placed on TCR beta sequences and their occurrence across donors. Among 398 genotyped donors of the cohort, an average of about 240,000 unique TCR beta nucleotide sequences were sequenced per donor, 15% to 20% of them non-productive. In an earlier analysis of 500 to 650 of the donors, high-throughput TCR beta sequencing was used to judge whether each TCR beta V gene segment behaved as functional or pseudogenic. Roughly 300 gigabases of sequencing data and approximately 85 million unique TCR sequences were included in an early release covering about 600 HLA-typed donors. The study used immunosequencing to profile the T cell repertoires of approximately 690 subjects and linked those repertoires to cytomegalovirus serostatus. In addition to the first cohort of roughly 670 subjects, a separate validation cohort of around 110 different subjects was used. Typing coverage differed by locus: A, B, C, DRB1 and DQB1 were typed in roughly 620-630 donors, DQA1 in roughly 510, DPA1 in over 600, and DPB1 in around 440. Class I and class II HLA loci were covered by the typing at four-digit resolution. All discovery cohort repertoires had been generated on a single sequencing platform.

The cohort comprised under 700 healthy bone marrow donors. Cohort members were all nominally healthy when sampled, although unrecorded immune exposures were likely present. The donor tested CMV seropositive, placing the donor among the approximately 290 seropositive members of the cohort. A peripheral blood sample was collected from each donor, and TCR beta sequencing was performed on peripheral blood mononuclear cells. Genomic DNA extraction from the blood cell samples was performed with the Qiagen DNeasy Blood Extraction Kit. From the cysteine up to the phenylalanine, the CDR3 has a length of 15 residues. Just the 45-base CDR3 DNA is kept, in frame starting at base 1. V is reduced by 6 bases and J by 0 bases, leaving a spacing of 14 bases between them. CDR1 MGHRA and CDR2 YSYEKL were looked up in the germline V gene. What the study reported, not specific to this receptor: Compared with the 666-donor mean, donors in an Asian-associated ancestry cluster had fewer N-insertions in productive TCRs, according to a later genetic analysis. In vitro tests confirmed that three of the cytomegalovirus-associated TCR beta chains recognize cytomegalovirus antigens. In a later genetic analysis, a missense DCLRE1C variant was associated with V-gene and J-gene trimming of TCR beta chains, and the association was replicated in an independent cohort. In a later analysis, more than 15,000 TCR beta sequences were associated with specific HLA alleles at a false discovery rate of 0.05. The study listed around 160 TCR beta chains as associated with cytomegalovirus. The classifier was reported to diagnose cytomegalovirus status with high specificity and sensitivity in both the original and validation cohorts. Broadly in line with IMGT annotations, most TCR beta V segments showed up in productive rearrangements about 90% or about 30% of the time in an earlier analysis of around 550 of the donors. In a later analysis, several top co-occurrence clusters were reported to appear linked to parvovirus B19, influenza, CMV and Epstein-Barr virus. A later analysis found that TCR association rates varied across HLA loci, with DRB1 alleles showing the most associated TCRs and HLA-C alleles the fewest. The sequencing pipeline was judged likely to have produced a cluster of highly shared sequence variants as a technical artifact. Roughly 17 rarely observed V segments, including chromosome 9 orphons, were excluded from the earlier analysis of about 600 of the donors because counts were too low. A later analysis found that most CMV-associated TCR beta chains appeared HLA-restricted, with HLA associations seemingly driven largely by CMV exposure. In a later analysis, HLA-associated TCR beta chains showed more clonal expansion and lower generation probabilities than non-associated chains that were equally common. Immune exposure information for the cohort was limited to CMV serostatus. Only TCR beta chains were sequenced in this cohort, and the absence of alpha or paired-chain data limited detectable features. Across donors, most TCR sequences were observed very rarely, whereas some public TCRs were present in many individuals. Correlated functional status among segregating V segments might be attributable to linkage disequilibrium, but an unknown experimental factor could not be ruled out. The authors suggested that the approach could potentially be extended to other disease states and immunological phenotypes. A further reported finding was that TCR beta sequences accurately predicted the HLA-A and HLA-B alleles for most subjects in the first cohort. Some IMGT-functional V segments, including TRBV6-2 and TRBV6-3, could not be told apart with the 87-base-pair reads, so those segments were excluded. Assigning TCR associations to individual alleles was difficult when HLA alleles, especially DR and DQ, strongly co-occurred. HLA typing was unavailable for some donors at each locus, so association tests used only the typed subset. Presence/absence analyses assumed roughly uniform sequencing depth across donors, an assumption that may not hold.

The library was built by means of the immunoSEQ multiplex PCR assay. For the multiplex PCR, a mixture combining 60 forward primers for TCR Vbeta segments and 13 reverse primers for TCR Jbeta segments was used. A multiplex PCR assay on genomic DNA amplified the CDR3 region of rearranged TCR beta genes. The amplified TCR beta libraries were sequenced on the Illumina HiSeq System as 87-base-pair reads. Regarding the original processing steps: A later analysis tallied 70 million to 100 million unique TCR beta chains across the 640 or so repertoires, and some 12 million of those chains were shared by two or more donors. Raw reads were error-corrected and collapsed into unique sequences by a nearest-neighbor algorithm in which closely related sequences were merged to remove PCR and sequencing errors. V, D and J gene segments were assigned by aligning CDR3 sequences to IMGT reference sequences. For a sequence to be retained, at least a six-nucleotide match to both a V gene segment and a J gene segment was required. A rearrangement counted as productive if the CDR3 had no stop codons and remained in frame with V and J, and every other rearrangement counted as non-productive. CDR3 was defined by IMGT convention, running from the second conserved V-encoded cysteine to the conserved J-encoded phenylalanine. The earlier analysis of some 580 of the donors excluded any sequence lacking an unambiguous match to a single V gene segment. An earlier analysis of fewer than 650 of the donors classified V segments as functional when productive rearrangements were above 56.7% and as segregating when the standard deviation between donors was above 5%. A statistical classification framework was developed to diagnose cytomegalovirus status using the catalog of TCR beta chain sequences. A later analysis assigned V and J genes by comparing TCR nucleotide sequences with IMGT/GENE-DB human TR gene sequences. In a later analysis, CDR3 sequences and most-parsimonious VDJ recombination scenarios were assigned using the TCRdist pipeline. In a later analysis, every TCR beta chain was defined by the combination of its CDR3 amino acid sequence and its V-gene family, and reads without a unique V-gene family were dropped. A later analysis removed over 500 highly shared, low-generation-probability nucleotide sequences to deal with suspected cross-contamination and a sequencing artifact. A later analysis calculated a clonal expansion index for each public chain from normalized within-repertoire ranks of inferred template counts. In a later analysis, generation probabilities were computed using a VDJ recombination model fitted to out-of-frame rearrangements, and the results were checked against IGoR. In a later analysis, TCR-TCR, TCR-HLA and TCR-CMV co-occurrence was scored with hypergeometric tests, and a repertoire-size bias correction was applied to TCR pairs. A later analysis estimated false discovery rates by permuting HLA or CMV assignments 20 times. In a later analysis, co-occurring TCRs were grouped with DBSCAN, and TCRdist sequence similarity was added when clustering was performed within HLA-allele-positive subsets. Repertoires with fewer than 30,000 or more than 120,000 public chains, plus five repertoires with anomalous nucleotide sharing, were excluded from co-occurrence clustering. TCRdb obtained this table from immuneACCESS and retained in-frame rearrangements with V and J assigned. These tables miss some clones; where compared with another copy, unresolved V genes account for less than half of the shortfall, and the remainder is unexplained. Clone size and the V and J calls come from that table; the DNA yielded D and trimming. This specimen's table enumerates 220,000 or so clones. Clones ranked in the top ten supply more than 0.95% of the sample.

Concerning this clone itself: This receptor's antigen is unknown.

What was sequenced was PBMCs. The chain is made from TRBV4-1 and TRBJ1-1; tentative D gene TRBD1, with 5 bases matching. The clonotype originates from a girl aged 2-10 years in good health and CMV-seropositive. CDR3 region: CASSLMGQVNTEAFF. The sequenced DNA is TGCGCCAGCAGTCTAATGGGGCAGGTGAACACTGAAGCTTTCTTT.